This T cell receptor (beta chain) was retrieved from a study of T-cell reconstitution after alpha-beta-depleted transplantation in children. Whole-study findings and limits: Once a year had passed after transplant, T-cell counts and diversity came mostly from newly produced T cells.

This clonotype has only a few counts. Its antigen is undetermined. Unique molecular identifiers featured in how the TCRbeta library was prepared. Each CDR3 protein gets one entry after TCRdb re-called the PCR reads with MiXCR. The sample carries about 300,000 distinct CDR3 sequences, around 10% recorded once. The starting material was PBMCs, obtained before TCRalphabeta/CD19-depleted stem cell transplant. The clonotype was recovered from a boy under two years old with acute myeloid leukemia, due to receive a stem cell transplant.

CDR3 residues: CASSGGVSYEQYF. In DNA form, the CDR3 reads TGTGCCAGCAGCGGGGGGGTTTCCTACGAGCAGTACTTC. V usage is TRBV7-2 and J usage is TRBJ2-7, with 7 bases that match TRBD2. From germline, CDR1 is SGHTA and CDR2 FQGNSA. The ends lost 5 bases at V and 1 base at J; junction bases unmatched: 2. The CDR3 extends over 13 amino acids.